The clone carrying this TCR beta chain was seen many times. The data were obtained in a study of T cells in Graves' hyperthyroidism and ophthalmopathy. V gave up 5 bases and J gave up 0 bases, with 15 bases separating them. The V gene's germline CDR1 is DFQATT and CDR2 SNEGSKA (reference sequence). CDR3 size: 15 residues. There were TCR beta CDR3 regions amplified from RNA transcripts. The study used the HTBI primer set for a first-round RT-PCR of the TCR CDR3. A single record per CDR3 protein comes from TCRdb applying MiXCR to the multiplex PCR reads. This repertoire shows 400,000 to 500,000 distinct CDR3 sequences, 14% to 15% found once; its top ten account for around 13%.

This clonotype originated in a man aged 18-30 years with Graves' ophthalmopathy. Sequenced input: blood. The chain joins TRBV20-1 to TRBJ2-3; D assignment may be TRBD1 or TRBD2 (5 bases each). The CDR3 DNA follows: TGCAGTGCTGTCGGGGCCACCCGGAGCACAGATACGCAGTATTTT. Protein sequence: CSAVGATRSTDTQYF.